This record looks at one T cell receptor (beta chain) sequence and its context. This entry is derived from a study of blood T cell repertoires in COVID-19. Study details: T cells, B-cell-depleted T cells, or PBMCs supplied cDNA or gDNA.

Profiling relied on immunoSEQ multiplex PCR, and the TCRdb table lists in-frame clones only, not all of them. The data show about 220,000 clones, roughly four fifths seen once. The source material was peripheral blood. The sequence came from a woman between 70 and 85 years old with COVID-19, enrolled during active disease.

The CDR3 sequence: CSVEDGQLSNTQYF. DNA for the CDR3: TGCAGCGTTGAAGATGGACAGCTCTCAAATACGCAGTATTTT. The chain joins TRBV29-1 to TRBJ2-3, with a weak D call TRBD1 (6 bases). The germline V and J ends were trimmed by 0 bases and 7 bases, with 14 bases remaining between them. This CDR3 region has 14 residues. Germline values: CDR1 SQVTM, CDR2 ANQGSEA.